This T cell receptor beta chain was obtained from a study of blood T cell repertoires in COVID-19. The V segment lost 5 bases and the J segment 0 bases; nucleotides outside the gene matches: 7. From germline, CDR1 is MNHEY and CDR2 SMNVEV (reference sequence). This CDR3 comprises 17 residues. Clones were sequenced by immunoSEQ multiplex PCR, and TCRdb holds only the in-frame ones, with some missing. Of under 350,000 clones listed, around 85% were seen once; the top ten hold 7.2%. Sequencing used peripheral blood. This rearrangement joins TRBV27 to TRBJ1-5, with 10 positions matching TRBD1. The origin of this receptor is a human donor in a cohort sampled during active COVID-19. CDR3 region: CASSAGTGEYSNQPQHF. The CDR3 nucleotides are TGTGCCAGCAGTGCCGGGACAGGGGAATATAGCAATCAGCCCCAGCATTTT.